This entry lists 20 T cell receptor beta chains sequenced from one sample in a study of blood T cells in healthy people across ages. Then a second PCR, running roughly 7 to 11 cycles, was carried out with a sample-barcoded 5' primer and a J-beta primer mix. TCRdb re-called the 5' RACE reads with MiXCR, one entry per CDR3 protein. This table has about 1.4 million distinct CDR3 sequences, roughly 59% appearing once. The specimen sequenced was blood. The receptors stem from a man aged 18 to 30 in good health.

Regarding this clonotype: Since the CDR3 does not end with the conserved phenylalanine or tryptophan, this likely comes from a read error. The gene calls are TRBV6-5 and TRBJ2-5; D might be TRBD2 (5 bases). Trimming shortened V by 3 bases and J by 3 bases, and 8 bases separated the two germline ends. This CDR3 has 13 residues. Germline V gene lookup returns CDR1 MNHEY and CDR2 SVGAGI. The CDR3 nucleotides are TGTGCCAGCAGTTATAGAGGGAAAGAGACCCAGTACTTG. It specifies CASSYRGKETQYL.

This chain links TRBV10-3 with TRBJ2-3, with no clear D. Trimming left V 3 bases short and J 0 bases short, with 7 bases between. The CDR3 has 14 residues. The germline CDR1 and CDR2 sequences are ENHRY and SYGVKD. The CDR3 DNA sequence: TGTGCCATCAGTGAAGACGCTAGCACAGATACGCAGTATTTT. The encoded protein is CAISEDASTDTQYF.

The chain has TRBV5-1 and TRBJ2-7, with TRBD1 as a possible D gene (5 bases). Germline loops: CDR1 SGHRS, CDR2 YFSETQ. Trimming took off 0 bases at V and 3 bases at J, with 7 bases between the two ends. The CDR3 has 13 residues. CDR3 region: CASSLDQGYEQYF. In nucleotides, the CDR3 is TGCGCCAGCAGCTTGGATCAGGGCTACGAGCAGTACTTC.

This chain connects TRBV12-3 or TRBV12-4 to TRBJ2-5; TRBD1 matches at 11 bases. The trim removed 1 base at V and 5 bases at J, leaving 6 bases unmatched. This CDR3 has 16 amino acids. Here the CDR3 reads CASSLGGTGGGETQYF. The CDR3 region has the DNA TGTGCCAGCAGTTTAGGCGGGACAGGGGGTGGTGAGACCCAGTACTTC.

This clonotype was picked up a small number of times. One junction end does not reproduce the germline sequence, and a read error may be involved. The J gene is TRBJ2-7, the V gene TRBV4-3, with 8 positions matching TRBD1. The CDR3 is 14 amino acids. The V gene's germline CDR1 is LGHNA and CDR2 YSLEER. Here the CDR3 DNA reads TGTGCCAGCAGCCAACGGACAGGGCCCTACGAGCAGTACTTC. This codes for CASSQRTGPYEQYF.

This clonotype was seen a single time. The chain uses TRBV7-2 and TRBJ1-6; D unresolved. The V end was cut by 1 base, the J end by 0 bases, with 10 bases between. The CDR3 has 17 residues. Germline values: CDR1 SGHTA, CDR2 FQGNSA. The CDR3 reads CASSLETASSYNSPLHF. DNA of the CDR3: TGTGCCAGCAGCTTAGAAACGGCTAGCTCCTATAATTCACCCCTCCACTTT.

This clonotype was counted a few times. V gene TRBV7-2 combines with J gene TRBJ2-4; 7 positions agree with TRBD2. Germline V CDR1 and CDR2: SGHTA, FQGNSA. The CDR3 has 17 amino acids. The junction had 7 bases not matched to a gene; V was cut back by 1 base and J by 1 base. This chain's CDR3 is CASSLVSGSGAKNIQYF. CDR3 nucleotides: TGTGCCAGCAGCTTAGTGTCTGGTAGCGGGGCCAAAAACATTCAGTACTTC.

V is TRBV12-3 or TRBV12-4 and J is TRBJ2-3; 8 nucleotides line up with TRBD2. V trimming: 7 bases; J trimming: 3 bases; junction bases outside the gene matches: 6. The CDR3 length is 14 residues. CDR3 sequence reads: CASNKAGVTDTQYF. The CDR3 DNA reads TGTGCCAGCAATAAAGCGGGAGTTACAGATACGCAGTATTTT.

The chain links TRBV13 to TRBJ2-7; no definite D call. This CDR3 has 14 residues. Germline loops: CDR1 PRHDT, CDR2 FYEKMQ (reference sequence). Deletions cut 5 bases from V and 10 bases from J, with 21 bases between. CDR3 coding DNA: TGTGCCAGCAGCCCCCAGCAAGTGGGTGAGCCCCAGTACTTC. This codes for CASSPQQVGEPQYF.

This rearrangement joins TRBV27 to TRBJ2-1; D might be TRBD1 (6 bases). V was clipped by 5 bases and J by 1 base, with 15 bases between them. CDR3 length equals 16 residues. From germline, CDR1 is MNHEY and CDR2 SMNVEV (reference sequence). CDR3 sequence: CASSALGTRSYNEQFF. DNA for the CDR3: TGTGCCAGCAGTGCATTGGGGACACGTTCCTACAATGAGCAGTTCTTC.

The chain recombines TRBV27 with TRBJ2-1; 10 bases align to TRBD2. V lost 5 bases, J lost 3 bases, and 7 bases stayed unmatched. The CDR3 has 16 residues. Germline loops: CDR1 MNHEY, CDR2 SMNVEV (reference sequence). CDR3 DNA sequence: TGTGCCAGCAGTACCCGTACTAGCGGGGACTACAATGAGCAGTTCTTC. It translates to CASSTRTSGDYNEQFF.

This clonotype was seen a handful of times. The chain uses TRBV11-2 and TRBJ2-7; perhaps TRBD2 as D (6 bases). Germline CDR1 and CDR2: SGHAT and FQNNGV. This CDR3 comprises 14 residues. Deletions cut 3 bases from V and 3 bases from J, with 12 bases between. The CDR3 DNA is TGTGCCAGCAGCTTGCGGCGGGATCGCTACGAGCAGTACTTC. Residues: CASSLRRDRYEQYF.

The chain combines TRBV12-3 or TRBV12-4 with TRBJ2-5, with no clear D. This CDR3 contains 17 residues. Trimming took 5 bases from V and 0 from J, leaving 19 bases between them. The CDR3 DNA sequence: TGTGCCAGCAGTCCTGAGACGAAGGTGCCTCACCAAGAGACCCAGTACTTC. Protein sequence: CASSPETKVPHQETQYF.

As for this clonotype: A much larger clone lies one base from this, so it may be a read error. CDR3 nucleotides: TGTGCCAGCAATTTGGCGGAGGGATACGAGCAGTACTTC. This sequence encodes CASNLAEGYEQYF. V usage is TRBV6-2 or TRBV6-3 and J usage is TRBJ2-7; the D gene is possibly TRBD2 (6 bases). Trimming took off 7 bases at V and 4 bases at J, with 14 bases between the two ends. Germline V CDR1 and CDR2: MNHEY, SVGEGT. This CDR3 is built from 13 residues.

The V call is TRBV4-3, the J call TRBJ2-1, with a possible D match to TRBD2 (6 bases). Looked up from germline, CDR1 is LGHNA and CDR2 is YSLEER. Trimming took off 0 bases at V and 8 bases at J, with 14 bases between the two ends. The CDR3 has 15 residues. CDR3 sequence: CASSQDQGGVHEQFF. In DNA, the CDR3 is TGCGCCAGCAGCCAAGATCAGGGCGGGGTCCATGAGCAGTTCTTC.

The CDR3 nucleotides read TGTGCCAGCAGTTTGCAGCAATTCGGTGAGCAGTTCTTC. Residues: CASSLQQFGEQFF. The V and J genes are TRBV28 and TRBJ2-1; D not certain. The CDR3 spans 13 residues. Germline loops: CDR1 MDHEN, CDR2 SYDVKM. V lost 3 bases and J lost 9, with 12 bases in between.

CDR3 coding DNA: TGTGCCAGCAGCTTACTCGGACTAGCGGGAGTAGGTACGCAGTATTTT. Its protein product is CASSLLGLAGVGTQYF. The chain employs TRBV11-2 and TRBJ2-3, with 13 bases lining up with TRBD2. Germline CDR1 SGHAT, CDR2 FQNNGV. With V trimmed by 2 bases and J by 8 bases, 7 bases remained unmatched. CDR3 length equals 16 residues. The variable domain in full, completed from reference TRBV11-2 and TRBJ2-3, reads EAGVAQSPRYKIIEKRQSVAFWCNPISGHATLYWYQQILGQGPKLLIQFQNNGVVDDSQLPKDRFSAERLKGVDSTLKIQPAKLEDSAVYLCASSLLGLAGVGTQYFGPGTRLTVL.

The CDR3 coding sequence is TGTGCCAGCAGCCAAGACCCGGGACTCCGCTACGAGCAGTACTTC. Its protein is CASSQDPGLRYEQYF. J is TRBJ2-4 and V is TRBV7-2, with D possibly being TRBD2 (6 bases). The J call may be wrong; the DNA end is better matched by TRBJ2-7. Germline assignment: CDR1 SGHTA and CDR2 FQGNSA. The CDR3 covers 15 residues.

The rearrangement links TRBV29-1 to TRBJ1-1; D perhaps matches TRBD1 (5 bases). CDR3 length equals 14 residues. V lost 6 bases to trimming and J lost 4 bases, with 18 bases between them. Germline V gene data show CDR1 as SQVTM and CDR2 as ANQGSEA. CDR3 sequence (DNA): TGCAGCGTCCATGGTCGTCTGGGGGGCACTGAAGCTTTCTTT. It specifies CSVHGRLGGTEAFF. Based on the CDR3 plus reference TRBV29-1 and TRBJ1-1, the full variable domain is SAVISQKPSRDICQRGTSLTIQCQVDSQVTMMFWYRQQPGQSLTLIATANQGSEATYESGFVIDKFPISRPNLTFSTLTVSNMSPEDSSIYLCSVHGRLGGTEAFFGQGTRLTVV.

This rearrangement joins TRBV29-1 to TRBJ2-5; D may be TRBD2 (5 bases). Trimming removed 6 bases from V and 3 bases from J, with 11 bases in between. Germline values: CDR1 SQVTM, CDR2 ANQGSEA. The CDR3 contains 12 residues. CDR3 DNA: TGCAGCGTGTTGGACGGGGAAGAGACCCAGTACTTC. It specifies CSVLDGEETQYF.